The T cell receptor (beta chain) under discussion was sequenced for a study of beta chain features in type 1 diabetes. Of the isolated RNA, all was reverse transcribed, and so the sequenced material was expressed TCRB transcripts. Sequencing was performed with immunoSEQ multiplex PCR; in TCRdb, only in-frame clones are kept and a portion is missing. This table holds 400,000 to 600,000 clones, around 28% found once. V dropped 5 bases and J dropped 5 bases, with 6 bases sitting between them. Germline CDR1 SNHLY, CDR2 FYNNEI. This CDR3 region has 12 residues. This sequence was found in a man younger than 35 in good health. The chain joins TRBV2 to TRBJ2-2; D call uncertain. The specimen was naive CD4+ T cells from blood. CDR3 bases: TGTGCCAGCAGTTTGCGAACCGGGGAGCTGTTTTTT. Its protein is CASSLRTGELFF.